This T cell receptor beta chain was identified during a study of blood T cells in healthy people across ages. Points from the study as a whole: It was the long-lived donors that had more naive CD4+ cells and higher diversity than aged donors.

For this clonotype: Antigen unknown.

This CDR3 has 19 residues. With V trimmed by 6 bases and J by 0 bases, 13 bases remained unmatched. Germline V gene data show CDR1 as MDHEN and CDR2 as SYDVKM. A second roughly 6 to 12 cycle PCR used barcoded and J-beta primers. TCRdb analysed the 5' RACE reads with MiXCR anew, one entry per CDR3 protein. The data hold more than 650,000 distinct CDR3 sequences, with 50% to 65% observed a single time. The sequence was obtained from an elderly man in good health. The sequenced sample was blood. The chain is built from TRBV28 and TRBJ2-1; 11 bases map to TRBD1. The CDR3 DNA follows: TGTGCCAGCAGCACCCCGGACAGGGGGCAGGGAAGCTCCTACAATGAGCAGTTCTTC. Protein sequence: CASSTPDRGQGSSYNEQFF. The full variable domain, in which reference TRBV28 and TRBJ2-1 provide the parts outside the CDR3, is DVKVTQSSRYLVKRTGEKVFLECVQDMDHENMFWYRQDPGLGLRLIYFSYDVKMKEKGDIPEGYSVSREKKERFSLILESASTNQTSMYLCASSTPDRGQGSSYNEQFFGPGTRLTVL.